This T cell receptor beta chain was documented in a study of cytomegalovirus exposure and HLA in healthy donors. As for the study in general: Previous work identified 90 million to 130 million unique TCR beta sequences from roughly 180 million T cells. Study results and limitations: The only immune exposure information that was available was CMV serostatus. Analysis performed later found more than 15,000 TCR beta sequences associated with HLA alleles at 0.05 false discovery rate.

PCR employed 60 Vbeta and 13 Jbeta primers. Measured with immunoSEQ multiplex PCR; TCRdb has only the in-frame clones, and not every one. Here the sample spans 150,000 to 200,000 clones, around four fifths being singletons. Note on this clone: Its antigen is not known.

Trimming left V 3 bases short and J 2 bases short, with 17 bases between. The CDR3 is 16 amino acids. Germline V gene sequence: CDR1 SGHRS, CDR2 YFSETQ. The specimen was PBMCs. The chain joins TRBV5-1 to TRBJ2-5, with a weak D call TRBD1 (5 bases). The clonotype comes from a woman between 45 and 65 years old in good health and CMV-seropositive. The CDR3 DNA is TGCGCCAGCAGCTCCCAGGGTCTGGGGTTACAAGAGACCCAGTACTTC. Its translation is CASSSQGLGLQETQYF.